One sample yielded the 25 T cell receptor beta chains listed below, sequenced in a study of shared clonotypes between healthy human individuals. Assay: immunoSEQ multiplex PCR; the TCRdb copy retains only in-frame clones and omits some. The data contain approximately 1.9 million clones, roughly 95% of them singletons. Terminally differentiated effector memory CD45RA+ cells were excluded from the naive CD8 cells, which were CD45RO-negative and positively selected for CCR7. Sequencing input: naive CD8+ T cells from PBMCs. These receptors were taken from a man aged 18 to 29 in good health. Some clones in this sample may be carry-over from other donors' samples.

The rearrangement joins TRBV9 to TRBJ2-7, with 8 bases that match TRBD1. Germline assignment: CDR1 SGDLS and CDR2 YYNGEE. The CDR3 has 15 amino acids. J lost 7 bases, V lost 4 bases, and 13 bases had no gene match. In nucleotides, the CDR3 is TGTGCCAGCAGCCTGTTTGGGACAGGAACCAATGAGCAGTACTTC. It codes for CASSLFGTGTNEQYF.

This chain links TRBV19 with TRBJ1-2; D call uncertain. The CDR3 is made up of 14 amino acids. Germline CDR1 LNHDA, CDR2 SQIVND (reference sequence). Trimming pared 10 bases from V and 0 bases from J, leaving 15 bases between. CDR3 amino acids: CATPNHPTNYGYTF. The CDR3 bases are TGTGCCACCCCCAATCATCCAACTAACTATGGCTACACCTTC.

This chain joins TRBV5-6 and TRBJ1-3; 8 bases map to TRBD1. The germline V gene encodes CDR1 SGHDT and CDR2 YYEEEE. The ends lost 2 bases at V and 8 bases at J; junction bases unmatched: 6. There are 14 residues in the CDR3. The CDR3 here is CASSLPRGPHTIYF. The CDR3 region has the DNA TGTGCCAGCAGCTTACCCAGGGGGCCTCACACCATATATTTT.

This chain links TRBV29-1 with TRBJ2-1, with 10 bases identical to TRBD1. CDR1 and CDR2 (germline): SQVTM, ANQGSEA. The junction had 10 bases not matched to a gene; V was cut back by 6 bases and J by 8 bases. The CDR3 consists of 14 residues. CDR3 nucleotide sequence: TGCAGCGTCGCCCGGGACAGGGGCTTCTATGAGCAGTTCTTC. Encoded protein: CSVARDRGFYEQFF.

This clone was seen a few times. CDR3 in amino acids: CASSTDPRDTEAFF. The CDR3 DNA is TGCGCCAGCAGCACGGACCCGAGGGACACTGAAGCTTTCTTT. This chain connects TRBV5-1 to TRBJ1-1; D ambiguous. The CDR3 is 14 residues long. In germline, CDR1 is SGHRS, CDR2 YFSETQ. Trimming left V 4 bases short and J 3 bases short, with 13 bases between.

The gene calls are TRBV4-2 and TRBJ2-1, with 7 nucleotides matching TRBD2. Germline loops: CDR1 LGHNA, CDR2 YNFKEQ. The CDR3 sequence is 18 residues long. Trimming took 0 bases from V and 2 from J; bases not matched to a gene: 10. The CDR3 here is CASSQDVGGRATYNEQFF. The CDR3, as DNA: TGTGCCAGCAGCCAAGATGTGGGGGGGAGGGCCACCTACAATGAGCAGTTCTTC.

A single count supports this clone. Written as DNA, the CDR3 is TGTGCCAGCAGGTCGGACAGGGGATCCGAGCAGTACTTC. Translating gives CASRSDRGSEQYF. The chain combines TRBV11-1 with TRBJ2-7; TRBD1 matches 9 bases. This CDR3 is built from 13 residues. The V and J ends lost 6 bases and 6 bases, in that order; junction bases with no gene match: 6. Germline V lookup: CDR1 SGHAT, CDR2 FQDESV (reference sequence).

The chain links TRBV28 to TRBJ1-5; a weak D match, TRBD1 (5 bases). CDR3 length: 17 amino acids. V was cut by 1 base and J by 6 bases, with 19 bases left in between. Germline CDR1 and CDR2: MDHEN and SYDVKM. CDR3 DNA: TGTGCCAGCAGTTTATTATTGCCAGGTAGGGGATCTCAGCCCCAGCATTTT. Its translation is CASSLLLPGRGSQPQHF.

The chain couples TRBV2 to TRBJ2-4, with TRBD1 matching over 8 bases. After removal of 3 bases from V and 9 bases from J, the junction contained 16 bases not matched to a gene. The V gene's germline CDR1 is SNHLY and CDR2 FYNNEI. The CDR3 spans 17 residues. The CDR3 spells CASSDSVQGARGSIQYF. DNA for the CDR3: TGTGCCAGCAGTGACTCGGTGCAGGGGGCGCGCGGAAGCATTCAGTACTTC. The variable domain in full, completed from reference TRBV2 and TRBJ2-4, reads EPEVTQTPSHQVTQMGQEVILRCVPISNHLYFYWYRQILGQKVEFLVSFYNNEISEKSEIFDDQFSVERPDGSNFTLKIRSTKLEDSAMYFCASSDSVQGARGSIQYFGAGTRLSVL.

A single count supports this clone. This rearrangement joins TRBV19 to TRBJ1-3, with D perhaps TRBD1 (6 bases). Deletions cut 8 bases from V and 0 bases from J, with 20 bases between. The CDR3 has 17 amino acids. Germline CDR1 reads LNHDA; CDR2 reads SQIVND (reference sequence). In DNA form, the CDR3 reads TGTGCCAGTGCAGGGGTACGGGACTTCAGCTCTGGAAACACCATATATTTT. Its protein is CASAGVRDFSSGNTIYF.

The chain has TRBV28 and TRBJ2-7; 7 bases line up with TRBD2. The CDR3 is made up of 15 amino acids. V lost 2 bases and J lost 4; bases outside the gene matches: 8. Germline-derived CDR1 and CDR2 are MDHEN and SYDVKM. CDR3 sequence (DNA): TGTGCCAGCAGTTTACTTTCCCGGGGGGAATACGAGCAGTACTTC. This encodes CASSLLSRGEYEQYF. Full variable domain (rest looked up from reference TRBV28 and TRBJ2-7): DVKVTQSSRYLVKRTGEKVFLECVQDMDHENMFWYRQDPGLGLRLIYFSYDVKMKEKGDIPEGYSVSREKKERFSLILESASTNQTSMYLCASSLLSRGEYEQYFGPGTRLTVT.

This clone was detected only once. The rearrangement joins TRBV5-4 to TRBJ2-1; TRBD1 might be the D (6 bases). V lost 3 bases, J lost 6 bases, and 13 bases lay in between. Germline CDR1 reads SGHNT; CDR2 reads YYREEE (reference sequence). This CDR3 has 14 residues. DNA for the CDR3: TGTGCCAGCAGCTCGACTACAGGGACCAATGAGCAGTTCTTC. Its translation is CASSSTTGTNEQFF.

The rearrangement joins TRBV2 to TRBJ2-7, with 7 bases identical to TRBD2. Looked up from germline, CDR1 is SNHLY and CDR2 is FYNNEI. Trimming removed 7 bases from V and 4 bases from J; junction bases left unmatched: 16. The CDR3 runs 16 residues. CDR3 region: CASTETVASGSYEQYF. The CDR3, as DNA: TGTGCCAGCACCGAGACGGTGGCTAGCGGATCGTACGAGCAGTACTTC.

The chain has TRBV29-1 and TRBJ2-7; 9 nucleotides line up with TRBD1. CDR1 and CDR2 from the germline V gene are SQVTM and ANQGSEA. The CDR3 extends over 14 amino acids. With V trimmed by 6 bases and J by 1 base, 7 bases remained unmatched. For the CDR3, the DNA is TGCAGCGTAGTTGACAGGGGGTTATCCTACGAGCAGTACTTC. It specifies CSVVDRGLSYEQYF.

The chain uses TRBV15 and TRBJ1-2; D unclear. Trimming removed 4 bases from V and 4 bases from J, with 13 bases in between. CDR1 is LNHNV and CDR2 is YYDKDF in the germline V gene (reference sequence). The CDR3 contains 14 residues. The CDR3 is CATSITETVYGYTF. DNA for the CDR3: TGTGCCACCAGCATCACGGAAACGGTCTATGGCTACACCTTC.

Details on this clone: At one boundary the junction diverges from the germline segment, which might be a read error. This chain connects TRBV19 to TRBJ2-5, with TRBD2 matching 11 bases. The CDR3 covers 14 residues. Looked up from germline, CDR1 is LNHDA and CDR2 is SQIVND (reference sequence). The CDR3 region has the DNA TGTGCCAGTAGTTCCCCCTTAGCGGGAGGGCCCCCCCACTTC. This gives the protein CASSSPLAGGPPHF. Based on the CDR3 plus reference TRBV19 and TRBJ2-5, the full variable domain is DGGITQSPKYLFRKEGQNVTLSCEQNLNHDAMYWYRQDPGQGLRLIYYSQIVNDFQKGDIAEGYSVSREKKESFPLTVTSAQKNPTAFYLCASSSPLAGGPPHFGPGTRLLVL.

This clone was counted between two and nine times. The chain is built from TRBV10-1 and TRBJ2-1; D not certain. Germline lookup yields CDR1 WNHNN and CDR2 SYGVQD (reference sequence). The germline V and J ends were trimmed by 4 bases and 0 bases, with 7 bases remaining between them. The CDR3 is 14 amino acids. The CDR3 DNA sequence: TGCGCCAGCAGTGCCCGGAACTCCTACAATGAGCAGTTCTTC. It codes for CASSARNSYNEQFF.

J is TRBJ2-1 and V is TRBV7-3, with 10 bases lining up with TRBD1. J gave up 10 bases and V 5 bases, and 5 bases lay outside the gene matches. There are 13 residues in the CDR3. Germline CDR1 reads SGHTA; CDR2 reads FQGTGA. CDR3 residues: CASSPTGGGEQFF. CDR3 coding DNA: TGTGCCAGCAGCCCGACAGGGGGCGGGGAGCAGTTCTTC.

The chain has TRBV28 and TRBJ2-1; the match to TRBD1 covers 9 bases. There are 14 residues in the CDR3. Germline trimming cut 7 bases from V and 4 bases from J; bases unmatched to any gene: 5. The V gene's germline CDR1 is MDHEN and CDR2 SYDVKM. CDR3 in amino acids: CASKGQGGYNEQFF. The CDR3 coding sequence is TGTGCCAGCAAGGGACAGGGCGGATACAATGAGCAGTTCTTC.

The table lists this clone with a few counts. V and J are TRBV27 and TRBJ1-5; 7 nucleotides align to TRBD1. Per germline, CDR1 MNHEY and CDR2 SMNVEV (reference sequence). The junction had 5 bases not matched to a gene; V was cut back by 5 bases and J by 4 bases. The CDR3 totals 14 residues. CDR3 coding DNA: TGTGCCAGCAGTAAGACAGGGACAAATCAGCCCCAGCATTTT. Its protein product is CASSKTGTNQPQHF.

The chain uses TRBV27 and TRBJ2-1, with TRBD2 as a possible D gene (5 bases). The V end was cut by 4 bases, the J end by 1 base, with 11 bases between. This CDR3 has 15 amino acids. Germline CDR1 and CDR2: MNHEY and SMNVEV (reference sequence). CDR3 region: CASSWADWSYNEQFF. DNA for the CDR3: TGTGCCAGCAGTTGGGCGGACTGGTCCTACAATGAGCAGTTCTTC.

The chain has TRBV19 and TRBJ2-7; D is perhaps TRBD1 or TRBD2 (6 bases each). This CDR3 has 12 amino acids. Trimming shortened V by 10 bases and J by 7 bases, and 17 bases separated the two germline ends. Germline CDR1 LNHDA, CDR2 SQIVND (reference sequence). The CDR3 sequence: CATLGGRREQYF. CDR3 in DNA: TGTGCCACGCTTGGGGGGCGTCGGGAGCAGTACTTC.

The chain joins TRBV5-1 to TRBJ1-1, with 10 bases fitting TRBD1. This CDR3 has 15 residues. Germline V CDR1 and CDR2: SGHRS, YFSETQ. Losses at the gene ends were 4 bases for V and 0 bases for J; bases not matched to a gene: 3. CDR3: CASSGDRGMNTEAFF. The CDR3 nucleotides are TGCGCCAGCAGCGGGGACAGGGGCATGAACACTGAAGCTTTCTTT.

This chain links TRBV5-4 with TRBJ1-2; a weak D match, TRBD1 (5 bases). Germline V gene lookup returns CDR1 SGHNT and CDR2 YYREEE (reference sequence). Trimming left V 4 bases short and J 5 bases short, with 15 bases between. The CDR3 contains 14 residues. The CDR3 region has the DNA TGTGCCAGCAGCAACCGGGACGGCACTTATGGCTACACCTTC. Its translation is CASSNRDGTYGYTF. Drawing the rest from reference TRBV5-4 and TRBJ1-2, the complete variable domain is ETGVTQSPTHLIKTRGQQVTLRCSSQSGHNTVSWYQQALGQGPQFIFQYYREEENGRGNFPPRFSGLQFPNYSSELNVNALELDDSALYLCASSNRDGTYGYTFGSGTRLTVV.

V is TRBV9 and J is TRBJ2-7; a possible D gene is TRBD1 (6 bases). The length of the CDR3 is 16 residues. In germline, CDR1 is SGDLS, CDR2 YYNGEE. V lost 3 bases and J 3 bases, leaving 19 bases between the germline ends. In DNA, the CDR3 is TGTGCCAGCAGCGCAAAAGGGACATTAATCCTCTACGAGCAGTACTTC. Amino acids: CASSAKGTLILYEQYF.